Reported below is one T cell receptor (beta chain). The sample comes from a study of blood T cell repertoires in COVID-19. Study context: Some COVID-19 samples were acute and others convalescent; all came from the United States, Italy and Spain.

The assay was immunoSEQ multiplex PCR, and TCRdb's table has in-frame clones only and misses some. The table shows over 60,000 clones, with about four fifths occurring only once. Material for sequencing was peripheral blood. The origin of this receptor is a human donor in a cohort sampled during active COVID-19.

In nucleotides, the CDR3 is TGTGCCAGCAGCGCCGGGACTGCAACTTCCTACGAGCAGTACTTC. It yields the protein CASSAGTATSYEQYF. The chain has TRBV5-6 and TRBJ2-7, with D perhaps matching TRBD2 (6 bases). The CDR3 contains 15 residues. Germline CDR1 reads SGHDT; CDR2 reads YYEEEE. V lost 4 bases to trimming and J lost 1 base, with 15 bases between them.